These 27 T cell receptor beta chains were sequenced from one sample in a study of CD8+CD57+ T cells in acquired aplastic anemia. It was genomic DNA that served as the template for profiling TCR beta VDJ and CDR3. MiXCR, run by TCRdb on the reads, gives a single entry per CDR3 protein. This table holds more than 100,000 distinct CDR3 sequences, roughly two fifths found once. The source material was sorted CD4+, CD8+, or CD8+CD57+ T cells (not recorded which) from PBMCs. The origin of the receptors is a human donor in good health, serving as a control.

This clonotype was found many times. The V and J genes are TRBV7-8 and TRBJ1-2; D ambiguous. CDR3 length: 13 residues. Germline assignment: CDR1 SGHVS and CDR2 FQNEAQ. The V end lost 3 bases, the J end lost 8 bases, and 13 bases lay between the germline ends. CDR3 residues: CASSLDRFEGYTF. CDR3 bases: TGTGCCAGCAGCTTGGACCGATTCGAGGGCTACACCTTC.

Comments on this clonotype: A much larger clone differs by one base, so this may be a read error. The rearrangement joins TRBV24-1 to TRBJ1-6; TRBD1 might be the D (5 bases). CDR3 length: 14 amino acids. Germline V gene data show CDR1 as KGHDR and CDR2 as SFDVKD. DNA for the CDR3: TGTGCCAGCAGTAGCCCGGGGCTTGATTCACCCCTCCACTTT. Encoded protein: CASSSPGLDSPLHF.

Only one count was recorded for this clonotype. The chain recombines TRBV10-2 with TRBJ1-2; TRBD1 agrees at 7 bases. Germline V gene data show CDR1 as WSHSY and CDR2 as SAAADI. There are 14 residues in the CDR3. J lost 8 bases, V lost 3 bases, and 9 bases had no gene match. The CDR3 nucleotides are TGCGCCAGCAGTGAAGACAGGGTAGGCGGAGGCTACACCTTC. Translated: CASSEDRVGGGYTF.

This clonotype was counted many times. J is TRBJ1-2 and V is TRBV19, with D possibly being TRBD1 (6 bases). V lost 6 bases and J 8 bases, leaving 16 bases between the germline ends. The CDR3 totals 13 residues. From germline, CDR1 is LNHDA and CDR2 SQIVND (reference sequence). The CDR3 reads CASRTTGRWGYTF. The CDR3 DNA reads TGTGCCAGTAGAACTACAGGGCGTTGGGGCTACACCTTC.

This clonotype was picked up many times. The chain employs TRBV5-1 and TRBJ2-1, with 7 nucleotides matching TRBD2. This CDR3 is built from 16 residues. V lost 5 bases, J lost 7 bases, and 15 bases stayed unmatched. Per the germline V gene, CDR1 is SGHRS and CDR2 is YFSETQ. The CDR3 DNA follows: TGCGCCAGCAGTTACCTATGGCCGGGACTAAGAAATGAGCAGTTCTTC. It codes for CASSYLWPGLRNEQFF.

The rearrangement links TRBV2 to TRBJ2-7; the match to TRBD2 covers 14 bases. This CDR3 contains 13 residues. Trimming took 11 bases from V and 3 from J; bases not matched to a gene: 3. From germline, CDR1 is SNHLY and CDR2 FYNNEI. CDR3 region: CAGGTSGGYEQYF. CDR3 in DNA: TGTGCCGGAGGGACTAGCGGGGGCTACGAGCAGTACTTC.

With regard to this clonotype: The missing conserved phenylalanine or tryptophan at the end of this CDR3 makes a read error likely. The V gene is TRBV24-1, the J gene TRBJ1-2; a weak D match, TRBD1 (6 bases). Trimming took off 3 bases at V and 7 bases at J, with 14 bases between the two ends. CDR3 length: 14 amino acids. The germline CDR1 and CDR2 sequences are KGHDR and SFDVKD. CDR3: CATSDTGQSSGYTL. DNA of the CDR3: TGTGCCACCAGTGATACCGGACAGAGCTCTGGCTACACCCTC.

This chain connects TRBV5-5 to TRBJ2-7; TRBD2 agrees at 12 bases. This CDR3 contains 16 residues. Trimming took 0 bases from V and 2 from J; bases not matched to a gene: 3. Germline assignment: CDR1 SGHKS and CDR2 YYEKEE (reference sequence). CDR3 DNA sequence: TGTGCCAGCAGCTTGGGACTAGCGGGAGTCGCCTACGAGCAGTACTTC. This sequence encodes CASSLGLAGVAYEQYF.

This clonotype was observed a few times. This may stem from a read error, because a much larger clone lies one nucleotide away. V usage is TRBV9 and J usage is TRBJ2-1; no definite D call. The CDR3 extends over 15 amino acids. Trimming removed 3 bases from V and 9 bases from J, with 19 bases in between. CDR1 and CDR2 from the germline V gene are SGDLS and YYNGEE. CDR3 protein: CASSARPGVTTEQFF. The CDR3 nucleotides read TGTGCCAGCAGCGCTCGACCTGGGGTAACAACTGAGCAGTTCTTC. The full variable domain, its missing parts supplied by reference TRBV9 and TRBJ2-1, is DSGVTQTPKHLITATGQRVTLRCSPRSGDLSVYWYQQSLDQGLQFLIQYYNGEERAKGNILERFSAQQFPDLHSELNLSSLELGDSALYFCASSARPGVTTEQFFGPGTRLTVL.

The chain has TRBV2 and TRBJ1-6; 8 bases agree with TRBD1. CDR1 and CDR2 from the germline V gene are SNHLY and FYNNEI. The CDR3 consists of 15 residues. The V gene end was trimmed by 3 bases and the J gene end by 11 bases; junction bases not matched to a gene: 9. The CDR3: CASSDQGTGGTPLHF. DNA for the CDR3: TGTGCCAGCAGTGATCAGGGGACAGGTGGTACACCCCTCCACTTT.

This clonotype was recorded many times. The chain combines TRBV24-1 with TRBJ2-6; the D gene is possibly TRBD2 (6 bases). Germline V gene data show CDR1 as KGHDR and CDR2 as SFDVKD. CDR3 size: 16 residues. The V end lost 1 base, the J end lost 2 bases, and 8 bases lay between the germline ends. The chain's CDR3 is CATSDFGGTGANVLTF. The CDR3 nucleotides are TGTGCCACCAGTGATTTCGGGGGAACTGGGGCCAACGTCCTGACTTTC.

This clonotype turned up a few times. A much larger clone lies one base from this, so it may be a read error. This CDR3 fails to terminate in the conserved phenylalanine or tryptophan, so it likely reflects a read error. CDR3 amino acids: CASSLGAYNEQFL. CDR3 bases: TGTGCCAGCAGCTTAGGGGCTTACAATGAGCAGTTCCTC. The gene calls are TRBV7-9 and TRBJ2-1; D is uncertain. CDR3 length: 13 residues. The V gene lost 1 base and the J gene lost 4 bases, with 5 bases spanning the gap. Germline lookup yields CDR1 SEHNR and CDR2 FQNEAQ (reference sequence).

This clonotype occurred many times. The chain has TRBV29-1 and TRBJ1-1; D call uncertain. V lost 6 bases and J lost 0, with 11 bases in between. The CDR3 length is 13 residues. The germline V gene has CDR1 SQVTM and CDR2 ANQGSEA. DNA of the CDR3: TGCAGCGTGGAGACCATCATGAACACTGAAGCTTTCTTT. It specifies CSVETIMNTEAFF. Full variable domain (missing parts from reference TRBV29-1 and TRBJ1-1): SAVISQKPSRDICQRGTSLTIQCQVDSQVTMMFWYRQQPGQSLTLIATANQGSEATYESGFVIDKFPISRPNLTFSTLTVSNMSPEDSSIYLCSVETIMNTEAFFGQGTRLTVV.

Of note for this clonotype: Possible read error: a much larger clone is one base away. The CDR3 ends on some other residue instead of the conserved phenylalanine or tryptophan, so this is likely a read error. The chain couples TRBV20-1 to TRBJ1-5; D gene uncertain. This CDR3 spans 14 amino acids. Trimming took 3 bases from V and 4 from J, leaving 13 bases between them. Germline loops: CDR1 DFQATT, CDR2 SNEGSKA (reference sequence). The CDR3 region is CSARFTVRNQPQHS. In nucleotides, the CDR3 is TGCAGTGCTAGGTTTACGGTCAGAAATCAGCCCCAGCATTCT.

The chain couples TRBV18 to TRBJ1-4; tentatively, D is TRBD1 (5 bases). Germline loops: CDR1 KGHSH, CDR2 LQKENI. Trimming took 4 bases from V and 5 from J, leaving 8 bases between them. CDR3 length equals 13 residues. The CDR3 nucleotides read TGTGCCAGCTCACTCCAGGGAAATGAAAAACTGTTTTTT. It specifies CASSLQGNEKLFF.

This clonotype was recorded at least ten times. This rearrangement joins TRBV3-1 to TRBJ1-1, with D tentatively TRBD1 (6 bases). The CDR3 consists of 11 residues. In germline, CDR1 is LGHDT, CDR2 YNNKEL (reference sequence). The germline V and J ends were trimmed by 1 base and 10 bases, with 7 bases remaining between them. Here the CDR3 DNA reads TGTGCCAGCAGCCAAGGAGGGGGAGCTTTCTTT. Translating it yields CASSQGGGAFF.

Ten or more counts support this clonotype. The rearrangement uses TRBV6-5 and TRBJ1-1; a weak D match, TRBD1 (5 bases). The CDR3 covers 13 residues. Looked up from germline, CDR1 is MNHEY and CDR2 is SVGAGI. Between the trimmed V and J ends, which lost 6 bases and 0 bases, there was a span of 8 bases. For the CDR3, the DNA is TGTGCCAGCAGCGGGACGTTGAACACTGAAGCTTTCTTT. Its protein is CASSGTLNTEAFF.

The chain combines TRBV15 with TRBJ2-1; D may correspond to TRBD1 or TRBD2 (5 bases each). CDR3 length equals 16 residues. V dropped 3 bases and J dropped 4 bases, with 16 bases sitting between them. Germline assignment: CDR1 LNHNV and CDR2 YYDKDF (reference sequence). The CDR3 DNA reads TGTGCCACCAGCAGTCACTCACCGGGGCCGTACAATGAGCAGTTCTTC. Translated: CATSSHSPGPYNEQFF.

This clonotype was seen a few times. The chain recombines TRBV18 with TRBJ2-5; 8 bases fit TRBD2. The CDR3 spans 14 residues. The germline CDR1 and CDR2 sequences are KGHSH and LQKENI. J lost 4 bases, V lost 0 bases, and 1 base had no gene match. CDR3 protein: CASSPPGGAETQYF. CDR3 DNA: TGTGCCAGCTCACCACCCGGGGGGGCAGAGACCCAGTACTTC. The complete variable domain, with remaining parts taken from reference TRBV18 and TRBJ2-5, reads NAGVMQNPRHLVRRRGQEARLRCSPMKGHSHVYWYRQLPEEGLKFMVYLQKENIIDESGMPKERFSAEFPKEGPSILRIQQVVRGDSAAYFCASSPPGGAETQYFGPGTRLLVL.

J is TRBJ2-7 and V is TRBV10-3; 11 nucleotides line up with TRBD2. The CDR3 covers 11 residues. From germline, CDR1 is ENHRY and CDR2 SYGVKD. CDR3 loop: CETSGKGEQYF. DNA of the CDR3: TGTGAGACTAGCGGGAAGGGCGAGCAGTACTTC.

This clonotype was counted at least ten times. V gene TRBV14 combines with J gene TRBJ2-6, with D perhaps matching TRBD1 (5 bases). Per germline, CDR1 SGHDN and CDR2 FVKESK. The CDR3 spans 15 residues. Trimming pared 4 bases from V and 3 bases from J, leaving 10 bases between. The CDR3 region has the DNA TGTGCCAGCAGCCCCAGGGTTGGTGGGGCCAACGTCCTGACTTTC. It translates to CASSPRVGGANVLTF.

This clonotype was picked up many times. This sequence joins TRBV3-1 and TRBJ2-7; 9 bases map to TRBD2. Trimming cost V 3 bases and J 2 bases; bases outside gene matches: 2. The germline CDR1 and CDR2 sequences are LGHDT and YNNKEL (reference sequence). The CDR3 extends over 14 amino acids. This CDR3 is CASSHAGGPYEQYF. CDR3 DNA sequence: TGTGCCAGCAGCCACGCGGGAGGGCCCTACGAGCAGTACTTC.

The rearrangement joins TRBV6-1 to TRBJ2-1; D perhaps matches TRBD2 (6 bases). Germline CDR1 is MNHNS and CDR2 is SASEGT. V lost 3 bases to trimming and J lost 4 bases, with 16 bases between them. CDR3 length: 16 residues. In DNA, the CDR3 is TGTGCCAGCAGTGAGATAATGGACGCGGGATACAATGAGCAGTTCTTC. This codes for CASSEIMDAGYNEQFF.

This clonotype was picked up many times. The J gene is TRBJ2-7, the V gene TRBV5-1, with TRBD1 matching 7 bases. The germline V gene encodes CDR1 SGHRS and CDR2 YFSETQ. The CDR3 length is 16 residues. V lost 6 bases, J lost 2 bases, and 14 bases stayed unmatched. The CDR3 region has the DNA TGCGCCAGCACCCCTACCCTCGGCAGGGGGACCTACGAGCAGTACTTC. Translation: CASTPTLGRGTYEQYF.

V gene TRBV24-1 combines with J gene TRBJ1-2; D is unresolved. V dropped 9 bases and J dropped 4 bases, with 17 bases sitting between them. The CDR3 consists of 14 residues. Germline V gives CDR1 KGHDR, CDR2 SFDVKD. The CDR3 loop reads CATSGGGLAYGYTF. CDR3 in DNA: TGTGCCACCTCAGGAGGAGGGCTAGCCTATGGCTACACCTTC.

This clonotype was detected a few times. This chain connects TRBV5-4 to TRBJ1-1; D is undetermined. Germline loops: CDR1 SGHNT, CDR2 YYREEE (reference sequence). The CDR3 runs to 17 residues. V was clipped by 1 base and J by 1 base, with 17 bases between them. The CDR3 loop is CASSLSRPLHRNTEAFF. The CDR3 bases are TGTGCCAGCAGCTTGTCTCGCCCTCTTCATCGGAACACTGAAGCTTTCTTT.

The CDR3 DNA reads TGCAGCGTTGAACGCGCAGGGGGAGAAGGCTACACCTTC. Protein product: CSVERAGGEGYTF. This chain uses TRBV29-1 with TRBJ1-2, with 7 bases matching TRBD1. The CDR3 covers 13 residues. Trimming took 2 bases from V and 8 from J; bases not matched to a gene: 8. The germline V gene encodes CDR1 SQVTM and CDR2 ANQGSEA. Full variable domain (missing parts from reference TRBV29-1 and TRBJ1-2): SAVISQKPSRDICQRGTSLTIQCQVDSQVTMMFWYRQQPGQSLTLIATANQGSEATYESGFVIDKFPISRPNLTFSTLTVSNMSPEDSSIYLCSVERAGGEGYTFGSGTRLTVV.